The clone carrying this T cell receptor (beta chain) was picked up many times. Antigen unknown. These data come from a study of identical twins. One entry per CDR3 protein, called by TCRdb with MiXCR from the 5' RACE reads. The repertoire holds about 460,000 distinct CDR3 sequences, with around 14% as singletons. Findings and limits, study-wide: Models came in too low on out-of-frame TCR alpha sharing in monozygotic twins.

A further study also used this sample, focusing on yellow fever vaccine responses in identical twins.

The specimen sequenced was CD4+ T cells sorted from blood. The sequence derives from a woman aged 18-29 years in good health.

In nucleotides, the CDR3 is TGTGCCAGCAGTCCCAGAATAAGCTCCTATAATTCACCCCTCCACTTT. Translation: CASSPRISSYNSPLHF. The chain couples TRBV27 to TRBJ1-6, with D unclear. The CDR3 is made up of 16 amino acids. Trimming stripped 5 bases from V and 0 bases from J, with 11 bases between. Germline loops: CDR1 MNHEY, CDR2 SMNVEV (reference sequence).